The present TCR beta chain was sequenced within a study of cytomegalovirus exposure and HLA in healthy donors. The CDR3 spans 14 residues. Trimming removed 3 bases from V and 5 bases from J; junction bases left unmatched: 2. Germline CDR1 and CDR2: MGHRA and YSYEKL. PCR primers comprised 60 Vbeta and 13 Jbeta primers. The repertoire was sequenced with immunoSEQ multiplex PCR; TCRdb's copy has only in-frame clones and lacks some. The sample holds some 140,000 clones, about two thirds seen once. Source material: PBMCs. This sequence joins TRBV4-1 and TRBJ2-1; TRBD1 aligns across 9 bases. This clonotype was obtained from a man in his fifties or sixties in good health and CMV-seropositive. This CDR3 is CASSHWTGDNEQFF. In DNA form, the CDR3 reads TGCGCCAGCAGCCATTGGACAGGGGACAATGAGCAGTTCTTC.